This section outlines one T cell receptor (beta chain) sequence together with its context. Its matching antigen is unknown. The CDR3 length is 16 residues. Germline values: CDR1 SEHNR, CDR2 FQNEAQ (reference sequence). After removal of 1 base from V and 9 bases from J, the junction contained 7 bases not matched to a gene. A 5'RACE reaction primed in the constant segment made cDNA libraries of TCR alpha and TCR beta, and these carried sample barcodes and UMIs. MiXCR, applied by TCRdb to the 5' RACE reads, yields one record per CDR3 protein. The sample consists of about 100,000 distinct CDR3 sequences, roughly an eighth of them appearing once. These data are taken from a study of T-cell memory formation after mild COVID-19. Findings of the study overall: Clones contracting across day 15 to 85 had a balanced CD4/CD8 profile; later expanding clones leaned CD4+. Within pre-infection memory, some responding clones were found, suggesting cross-reactive memory joined.

The receptor comes from a man aged 18 to 35 who had mild COVID-19 (a few samples of this study predate the infection). Cell type and time point are not known. Source material: PBMCs or a T cell subset sorted from them (not recorded which). The chain carries TRBV7-9 and TRBJ1-6, with TRBD1 identical over 9 bases. CDR3 nucleotides: TGTGCCAGCAGCTTAGTTGGACAGGGGATAAGTTCACCCCTCCACTTT. Its translation is CASSLVGQGISSPLHF.